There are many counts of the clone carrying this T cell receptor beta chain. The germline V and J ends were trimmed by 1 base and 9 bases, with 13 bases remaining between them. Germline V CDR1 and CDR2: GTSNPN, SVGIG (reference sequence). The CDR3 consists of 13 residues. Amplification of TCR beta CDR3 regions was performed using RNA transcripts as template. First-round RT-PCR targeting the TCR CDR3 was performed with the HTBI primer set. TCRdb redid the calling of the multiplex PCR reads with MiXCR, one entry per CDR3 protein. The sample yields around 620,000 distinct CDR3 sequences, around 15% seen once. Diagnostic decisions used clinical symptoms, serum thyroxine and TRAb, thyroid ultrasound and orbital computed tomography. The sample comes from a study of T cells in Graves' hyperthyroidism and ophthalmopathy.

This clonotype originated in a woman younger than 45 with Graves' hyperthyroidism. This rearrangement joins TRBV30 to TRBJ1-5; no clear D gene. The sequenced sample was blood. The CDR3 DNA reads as TGTGCCTGGAGTGAAGGAAATAGAGGGCCCCAGCATTTT. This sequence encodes CAWSEGNRGPQHF.